These T cell receptor beta chains were read from a single sample in a study of identical twins. TCRdb re-derived calls from the 5' RACE reads in MiXCR, one entry per CDR3 protein. Of around 680,000 distinct CDR3 sequences listed, 8.6% were seen once; the top ten hold 0.85% to 1%. These same data were also listed under a study on yellow fever vaccine responses in identical twins.

The sequenced sample consisted of PBMCs. Receptor source: a woman in her late teens or twenties in good health. The CDR3 runs from the conserved cysteine through the conserved F or W. The D gene is left open where the match is weak. The size entry is marked missing in some rows and otherwise reads once, few, many or a size class.

j_gene: TRBJ2-5
v_gene: TRBV20-1
d_gene: TRBD2
abundance: -
CDR3aa: CSADDVSTSGRFGETQYF
CDR3nt: TGCAGTGCTGACGACGTTTCAACTAGCGGGAGATTCGGAGAGACCCAGTACTTC

j_gene: TRBJ2-1
v_gene: TRBV15
d_gene: -
abundance: few
CDR3aa: CATSRGPPGGYYNEQFF
CDR3nt: TGTGCCACCAGCAGAGGTCCCCCCGGGGGTTACTACAATGAGCAGTTCTTC

j_gene: TRBJ1-5
v_gene: TRBV7-9
d_gene: -
abundance: many
CDR3aa: CASSPGIQPQHF
CDR3nt: TGTGCCAGCAGCCCAGGGATTCAGCCCCAGCATTTT

j_gene: TRBJ2-6
v_gene: TRBV18
d_gene: TRBD1
abundance: -
CDR3aa: CASSSTGASFSGANVLTF
CDR3nt: TGTGCCAGCTCATCGACAGGGGCCTCCTTCTCTGGGGCCAACGTCCTGACTTTC

j_gene: TRBJ2-1
v_gene: TRBV6-5
d_gene: -
abundance: -
CDR3aa: CASRGLGEQFF
CDR3nt: TGTGCCAGCAGGGGACTTGGGGAGCAGTTCTTC

j_gene: TRBJ2-1
v_gene: TRBV24-1
d_gene: TRBD2
abundance: -
CDR3aa: CATSLGSGGSYNEQFF
CDR3nt: TGTGCCACCAGTTTGGGTAGCGGGGGTTCCTACAATGAGCAGTTCTTC

j_gene: TRBJ2-7
v_gene: TRBV4-1
d_gene: TRBD2
abundance: -
CDR3aa: CASSQAGGSSYEQYF
CDR3nt: TGCGCCAGCAGCCAGGCGGGAGGGAGCTCCTACGAGCAGTACTTC

j_gene: TRBJ2-2
v_gene: TRBV14
d_gene: -
abundance: -
CDR3aa: CASSQAGNIGGELFF
CDR3nt: TGTGCCAGCAGCCAAGCCGGAAACATTGGCGGGGAGCTGTTTTTT

j_gene: TRBJ1-1
v_gene: TRBV3-1
d_gene: TRBD1
abundance: -
CDR3aa: CASSSRQGGNTEAFF
CDR3nt: TGTGCCAGCAGCTCAAGACAGGGGGGTAACACTGAAGCTTTCTTT

j_gene: TRBJ2-1
v_gene: TRBV2
d_gene: TRBD2
abundance: few
CDR3aa: CASSPSGRLDEQFF
CDR3nt: TGTGCCAGCAGTCCGAGCGGGAGGCTGGATGAGCAGTTCTTC

j_gene: TRBJ2-4
v_gene: TRBV4-2
d_gene: TRBD1
abundance: many
CDR3aa: CASSQDGTVNIQYF
CDR3nt: TGTGCCAGCAGCCAAGATGGGACAGTGAACATTCAGTACTTC

j_gene: TRBJ2-7
v_gene: TRBV25-1
d_gene: TRBD2
abundance: -
CDR3aa: CASSEYGSGPAGDEQYF
CDR3nt: TGTGCCAGCAGTGAATATGGGTCAGGGCCAGCGGGAGACGAGCAGTACTTC

j_gene: TRBJ1-2
v_gene: TRBV5-1
d_gene: -
abundance: few
CDR3aa: CASSYLSGDYGYTF
CDR3nt: TGCGCCAGCAGCTACCTATCAGGGGACTATGGCTACACCTTC

j_gene: TRBJ1-1
v_gene: TRBV29-1
d_gene: -
abundance: few
CDR3aa: CSEMDPGTEAFF
CDR3nt: TGCAGCGAAATGGACCCGGGGACTGAAGCTTTCTTT

j_gene: TRBJ2-5
v_gene: TRBV7-9
d_gene: -
abundance: few
CDR3aa: CASSLANRAQETQYF
CDR3nt: TGTGCCAGCAGCTTAGCTAACCGAGCCCAAGAGACCCAGTACTTC

j_gene: TRBJ2-7
v_gene: TRBV2
d_gene: -
abundance: few
CDR3aa: CASNPNRDSYEQYF
CDR3nt: TGTGCCAGCAACCCAAACAGGGATTCCTACGAGCAGTACTTC

j_gene: TRBJ2-3
v_gene: TRBV29-1
d_gene: TRBD2
abundance: -
CDR3aa: CSVDPLAGGLTDTQYF
CDR3nt: TGCAGCGTTGATCCCTTAGCGGGGGGACTCACAGATACGCAGTATTTT

j_gene: TRBJ2-7
v_gene: TRBV20-1
d_gene: TRBD1
abundance: -
CDR3aa: CSATKSRQGDYEQYF
CDR3nt: TGCAGTGCTACAAAGTCGCGACAGGGGGACTACGAGCAGTACTTC

j_gene: TRBJ2-5
v_gene: TRBV2
d_gene: -
abundance: many
CDR3aa: CASRRFQETQYF
CDR3nt: TGTGCCAGCAGAAGGTTCCAAGAGACCCAGTACTTC

j_gene: TRBJ2-2
v_gene: TRBV20-1
d_gene: -
abundance: many
CDR3aa: CSATPTVNTGELFF
CDR3nt: TGCAGTGCGACCCCGACGGTGAACACCGGGGAGCTGTTTTTT

j_gene: TRBJ2-1
v_gene: TRBV12-5
d_gene: -
abundance: few
CDR3aa: CASGLGGAYNEQFF
CDR3nt: TGTGCTAGTGGTTTGGGGGGCGCCTACAATGAGCAGTTCTTC

j_gene: TRBJ1-1
v_gene: TRBV5-1
d_gene: -
abundance: few
CDR3aa: CASSLSTAMNTEAFF
CDR3nt: TGCGCCAGCAGCTTGTCAACAGCCATGAACACTGAAGCTTTCTTT

j_gene: TRBJ2-2
v_gene: TRBV3-1
d_gene: -
abundance: few
CDR3aa: CASSPKLEIGELFF
CDR3nt: TGTGCCAGCAGCCCTAAACTAGAAATCGGGGAGCTGTTTTTT

j_gene: TRBJ2-3
v_gene: TRBV18
d_gene: -
abundance: -
CDR3aa: CASSPRGQRAPTDTQYF
CDR3nt: TGTGCCAGCTCACCAAGGGGACAAAGGGCCCCCACAGATACGCAGTATTTT

j_gene: TRBJ2-7
v_gene: TRBV12-3/TRBV12-4
d_gene: TRBD2
abundance: few
CDR3aa: CASTVAGVSNDEQYF
CDR3nt: TGTGCCAGCACCGTAGCGGGAGTGTCGAACGACGAGCAGTACTTC